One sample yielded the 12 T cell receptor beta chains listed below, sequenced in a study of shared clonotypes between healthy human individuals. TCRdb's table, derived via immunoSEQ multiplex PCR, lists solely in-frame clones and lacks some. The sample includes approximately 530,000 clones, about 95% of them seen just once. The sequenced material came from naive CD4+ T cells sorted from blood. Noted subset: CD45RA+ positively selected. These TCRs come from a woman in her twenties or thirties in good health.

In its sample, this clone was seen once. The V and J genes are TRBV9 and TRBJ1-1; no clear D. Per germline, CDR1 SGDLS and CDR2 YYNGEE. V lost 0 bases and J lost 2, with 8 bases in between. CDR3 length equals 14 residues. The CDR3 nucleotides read TGTGCCAGCAGCGTAGCGGGAGCTAACACTGAAGCTTTCTTT. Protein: CASSVAGANTEAFF.

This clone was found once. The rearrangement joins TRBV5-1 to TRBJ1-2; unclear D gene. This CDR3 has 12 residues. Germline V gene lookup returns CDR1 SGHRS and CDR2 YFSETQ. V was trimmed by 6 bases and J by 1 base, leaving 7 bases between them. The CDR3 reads CASTTGNYGYTF. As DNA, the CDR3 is TGCGCCAGCACGACGGGTAACTATGGCTACACCTTC.

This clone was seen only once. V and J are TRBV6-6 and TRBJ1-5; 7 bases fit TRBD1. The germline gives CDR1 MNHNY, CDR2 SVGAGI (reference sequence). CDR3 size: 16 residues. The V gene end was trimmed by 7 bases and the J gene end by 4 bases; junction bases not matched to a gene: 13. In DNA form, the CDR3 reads TGTGCCAGCACCAGCGCCCAGGACAGGACGAATCAGCCCCAGCATTTT. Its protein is CASTSAQDRTNQPQHF.

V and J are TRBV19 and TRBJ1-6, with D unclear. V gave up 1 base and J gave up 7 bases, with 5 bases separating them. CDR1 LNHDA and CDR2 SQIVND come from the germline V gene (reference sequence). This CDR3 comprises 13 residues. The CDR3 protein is CASSIGTNSPLHF. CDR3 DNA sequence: TGTGCCAGTAGTATAGGTACAAATTCACCCCTCCACTTT.

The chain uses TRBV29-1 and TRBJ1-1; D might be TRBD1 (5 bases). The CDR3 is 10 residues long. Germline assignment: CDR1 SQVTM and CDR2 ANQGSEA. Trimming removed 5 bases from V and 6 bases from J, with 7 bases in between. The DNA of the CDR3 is TGCAGCGTTTTCAGGGCTGAAGCTTTCTTT. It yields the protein CSVFRAEAFF. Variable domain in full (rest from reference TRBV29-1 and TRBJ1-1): SAVISQKPSRDICQRGTSLTIQCQVDSQVTMMFWYRQQPGQSLTLIATANQGSEATYESGFVIDKFPISRPNLTFSTLTVSNMSPEDSSIYLCSVFRAEAFFGQGTRLTVV.

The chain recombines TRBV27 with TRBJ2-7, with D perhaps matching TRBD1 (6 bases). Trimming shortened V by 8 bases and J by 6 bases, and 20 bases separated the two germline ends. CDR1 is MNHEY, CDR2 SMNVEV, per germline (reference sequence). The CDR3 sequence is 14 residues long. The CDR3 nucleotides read TGTGCCAGCGGAGTCCCTCACAGGGTTGCCGAGCAGTACTTC. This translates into CASGVPHRVAEQYF.

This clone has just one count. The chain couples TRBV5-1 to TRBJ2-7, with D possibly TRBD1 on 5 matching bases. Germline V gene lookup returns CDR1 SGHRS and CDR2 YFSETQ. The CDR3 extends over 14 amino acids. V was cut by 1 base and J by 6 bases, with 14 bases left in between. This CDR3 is CASSLRGHSIEQYF. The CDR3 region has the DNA TGCGCCAGCAGCTTGCGAGGACACAGCATCGAGCAGTACTTC.

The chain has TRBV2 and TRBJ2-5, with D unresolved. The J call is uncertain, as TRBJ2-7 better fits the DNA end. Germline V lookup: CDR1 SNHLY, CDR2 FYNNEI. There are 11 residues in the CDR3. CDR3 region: CASSVRHEQYF. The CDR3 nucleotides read TGTGCCAGCAGCGTTCGCCACGAGCAGTACTTC.

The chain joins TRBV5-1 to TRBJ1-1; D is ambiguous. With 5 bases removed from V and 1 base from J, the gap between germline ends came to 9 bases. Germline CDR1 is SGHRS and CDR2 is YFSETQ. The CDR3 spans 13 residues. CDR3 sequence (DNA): TGCGCCAGCAGAGGAATAGAGAACACTGAAGCTTTCTTT. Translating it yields CASRGIENTEAFF. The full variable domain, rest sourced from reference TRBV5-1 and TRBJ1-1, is KAGVTQTPRYLIKTRGQQVTLSCSPISGHRSVSWYQQTPGQGLQFLFEYFSETQRNKGNFPGRFSGRQFSNSRSEMNVSTLELGDSALYLCASRGIENTEAFFGQGTRLTVV.

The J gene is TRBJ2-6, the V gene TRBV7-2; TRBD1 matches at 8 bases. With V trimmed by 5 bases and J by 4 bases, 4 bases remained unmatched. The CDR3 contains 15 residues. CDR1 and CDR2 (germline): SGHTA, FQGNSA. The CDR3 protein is CASSRTGTGANVLTF. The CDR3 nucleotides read TGTGCCAGCAGCCGGACAGGGACCGGGGCCAACGTCCTGACTTTC.

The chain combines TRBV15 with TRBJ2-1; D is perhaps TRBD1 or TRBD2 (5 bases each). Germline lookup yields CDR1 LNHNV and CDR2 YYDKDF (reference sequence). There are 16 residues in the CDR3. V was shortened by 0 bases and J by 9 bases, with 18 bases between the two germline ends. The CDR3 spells CATSRDPGPVSGEQFF. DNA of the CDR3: TGTGCCACCAGCAGAGACCCGGGACCCGTGTCGGGTGAGCAGTTCTTC.

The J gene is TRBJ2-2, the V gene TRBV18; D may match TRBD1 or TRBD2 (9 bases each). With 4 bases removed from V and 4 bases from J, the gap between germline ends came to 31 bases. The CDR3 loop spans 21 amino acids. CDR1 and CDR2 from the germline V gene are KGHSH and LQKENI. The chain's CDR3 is CASSRTTGGPTSGGGTGELFF. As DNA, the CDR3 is TGTGCCAGCTCACGAACCACAGGGGGCCCGACTAGCGGCGGTGGCACCGGGGAGCTGTTTTTT.